This T cell receptor (beta chain) was recovered during a study of cytomegalovirus exposure and HLA in healthy donors. Whole-study findings and limits: It is likely that the observed cluster of highly shared sequence variants was a sequencing artifact. TCR beta V- and J-gene trimming, according to a later analysis, was linked to a missense DCLRE1C variant. In a later analysis, DRB1 alleles had the most associated TCRs; HLA-C alleles the fewest.

The V end lost 4 bases, the J end lost 8 bases, and 7 bases lay between the germline ends. Germline CDR1 and CDR2: SGHRS and YFSETQ. The CDR3 is 12 amino acids. This clone was observed a few times. The antigen is not known. The primer mix had 60 Vbeta and 13 Jbeta primers. Sequencing used immunoSEQ multiplex PCR; TCRdb keeps in-frame clones, though not all of them. This table holds 100,000 to 150,000 clones, roughly 82% found once. Sequenced input: PBMCs. This sequence joins TRBV5-1 and TRBJ1-6; D unresolved. This TCR derives from a male donor in good health and CMV-seropositive. CDR3 residues: CASSPGDSPLHF. The DNA of the CDR3 is TGCGCCAGCAGCCCCGGGGATTCACCCCTCCACTTT. Drawing the rest from reference TRBV5-1 and TRBJ1-6, the complete variable domain is KAGVTQTPRYLIKTRGQQVTLSCSPISGHRSVSWYQQTPGQGLQFLFEYFSETQRNKGNFPGRFSGRQFSNSRSEMNVSTLELGDSALYLCASSPGDSPLHFGNGTRLTVT.